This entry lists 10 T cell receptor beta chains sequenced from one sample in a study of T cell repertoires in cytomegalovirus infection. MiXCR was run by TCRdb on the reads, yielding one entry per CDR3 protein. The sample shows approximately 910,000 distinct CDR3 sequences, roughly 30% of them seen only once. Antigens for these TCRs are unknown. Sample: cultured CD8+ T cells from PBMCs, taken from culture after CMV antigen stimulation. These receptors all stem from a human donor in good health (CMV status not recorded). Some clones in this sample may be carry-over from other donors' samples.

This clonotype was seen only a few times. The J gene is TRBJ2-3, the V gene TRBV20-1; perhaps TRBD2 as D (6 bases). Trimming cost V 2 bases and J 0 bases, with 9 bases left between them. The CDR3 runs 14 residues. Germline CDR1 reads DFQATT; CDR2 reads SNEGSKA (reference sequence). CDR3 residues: CSARRTKSTDTQYF. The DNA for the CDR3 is TGCAGTGCTAGACGGACTAAAAGCACAGATACGCAGTATTTT.

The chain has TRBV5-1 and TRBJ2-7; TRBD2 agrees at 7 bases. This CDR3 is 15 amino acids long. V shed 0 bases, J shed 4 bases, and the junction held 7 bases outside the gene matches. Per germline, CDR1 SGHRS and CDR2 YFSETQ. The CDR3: CASSLGTSFEYEQYV. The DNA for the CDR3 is TGCGCCAGCAGCTTGGGGACTAGTTTTGAGTACGAGCAGTACGTC.

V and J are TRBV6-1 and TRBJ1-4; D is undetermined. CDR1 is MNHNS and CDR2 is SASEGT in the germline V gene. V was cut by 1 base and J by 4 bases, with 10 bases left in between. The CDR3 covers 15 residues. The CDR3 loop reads CASSEGTGDNEKLFF. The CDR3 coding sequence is TGTGCCAGCAGTGAAGGTACCGGGGATAATGAAAAACTGTTTTTT.

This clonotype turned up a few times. The CDR3 spells CASSFGGFSTDTQYF. CDR3 in DNA: TGTGCCAGCAGTTTTGGAGGATTTAGCACAGATACGCAGTATTTT. J is TRBJ2-3 and V is TRBV6-1, with D tentatively TRBD2 (5 bases). Trimming shortened V by 5 bases and J by 0 bases, and 12 bases separated the two germline ends. The CDR3 is 15 residues long. The germline CDR1 and CDR2 sequences are MNHNS and SASEGT.

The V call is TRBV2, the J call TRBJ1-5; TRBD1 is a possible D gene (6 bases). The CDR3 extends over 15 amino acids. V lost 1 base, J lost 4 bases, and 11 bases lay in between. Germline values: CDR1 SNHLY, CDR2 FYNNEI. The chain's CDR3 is CASSEGGGLNQPQHF. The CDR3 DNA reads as TGTGCCAGCAGTGAAGGAGGGGGTCTAAATCAGCCCCAGCATTTT.

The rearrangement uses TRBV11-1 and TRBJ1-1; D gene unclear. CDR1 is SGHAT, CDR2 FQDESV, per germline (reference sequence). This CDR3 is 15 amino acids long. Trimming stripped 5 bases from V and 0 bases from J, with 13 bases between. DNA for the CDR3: TGTGCCAGCAGCCTCAACCCCGGGGTGAACACTGAAGCTTTCTTT. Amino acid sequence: CASSLNPGVNTEAFF. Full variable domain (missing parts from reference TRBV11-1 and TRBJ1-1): EAEVAQSPRYKITEKSQAVAFWCDPISGHATLYWYRQILGQGPELLVQFQDESVVDDSQLPKDRFSAERLKGVDSTLKIQPAELGDSAMYLCASSLNPGVNTEAFFGQGTRLTVV.

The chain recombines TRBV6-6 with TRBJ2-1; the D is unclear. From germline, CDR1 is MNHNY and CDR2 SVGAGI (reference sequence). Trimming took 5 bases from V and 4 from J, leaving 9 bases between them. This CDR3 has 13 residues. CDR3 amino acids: CASSITYYNEQFF. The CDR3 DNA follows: TGTGCCAGCAGTATCACATATTACAATGAGCAGTTCTTC.

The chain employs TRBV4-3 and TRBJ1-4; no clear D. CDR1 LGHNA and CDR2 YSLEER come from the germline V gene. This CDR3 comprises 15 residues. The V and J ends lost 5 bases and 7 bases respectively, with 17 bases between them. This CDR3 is CASSIQGGGIEKLFF. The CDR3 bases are TGCGCCAGCAGCATCCAAGGCGGAGGTATTGAAAAACTGTTTTTT.

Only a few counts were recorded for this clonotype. CDR3 loop: CASSEPGTGSLYEQYF. In DNA form, the CDR3 reads TGTGCCAGCAGTGAGCCTGGGACAGGGTCCCTATACGAGCAGTACTTC. This chain connects TRBV25-1 to TRBJ2-7; 9 nucleotides line up with TRBD1. Germline values: CDR1 MGHDK, CDR2 SYGVNS. With 3 bases clipped from V and 4 bases from J, the junction kept 10 bases outside the gene matches. The CDR3 extends over 16 amino acids.

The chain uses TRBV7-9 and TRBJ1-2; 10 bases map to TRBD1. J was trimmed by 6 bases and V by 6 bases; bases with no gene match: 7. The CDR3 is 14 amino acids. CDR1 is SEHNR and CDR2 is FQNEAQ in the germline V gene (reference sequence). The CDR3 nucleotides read TGTGCCAGCAGTCTTGGACAGGGGGTGCATGGCTACACCTTC. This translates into CASSLGQGVHGYTF.